Listed below are T cell receptor beta chains from one sample, sequenced in a study of T cell responses to AZD1222 COVID-19 vaccine. Assay used: immunoSEQ multiplex PCR; TCRdb lists only in-frame clones, some missing. The data hold 190,000 or so clones, with around 90% observed a single time. The sample was peripheral blood, taken 28 days after the second AZD1222 dose. These receptors originate from an adult who received the AZD1222 COVID-19 vaccine. Each CDR3 is given with its conserved first and last residue. D genes are given only for firm matches. Rows may omit the clone size; those that give it use once, few, many or a size class.

>few|14|TRBD1|TRBV14|TRBJ1-2
TGTGCCAGCAGCCCAGCAGGGGGTTCAGATGGCTACACCTTC
CASSPAGGSDGYTF
>NA|15|NA|TRBV6-5|TRBJ1-3
TGTGCCAGCAGAGACTTAGGGGGGTCTGGAAACACCATATATTTT
CASRDLGGSGNTIYF
>NA|14|TRBD2|TRBV7-7|TRBJ2-3
TGTGCTAGCAGCTTAGTTCGCGCGGGAGGGGTGCAGTATTTT
CASSLVRAGGVQYF
>NA|15|NA|TRBV7-2|TRBJ2-3
TGTGCCAGCAGCTTGACCTGGAGGATCCCCGGTACGCAGTATTTT
CASSLTWRIPGTQYF
>NA|14|TRBD1|TRBV6-4|TRBJ1-2
TGTGCCAGCAGTGACACCACGCGACAGGGTGGCTACACCTTC
CASSDTTRQGGYTF
>few|14|NA|TRBV27|TRBJ2-7
TGTGCCAGCAGTCCCTACCGGCTTTCTCGGGAGCAGTACTTC
CASSPYRLSREQYF
>NA|15|TRBD1|TRBV28|TRBJ1-5
TGTGCCAGCAGCCGCGGGACAGGGGGAAATCAGCCCCAGCATTTT
CASSRGTGGNQPQHF
>NA|18|TRBD2|TRBV3-1/TRBV3-2|TRBJ2-2
TGTGCCAGCAGCCACCCGACTAGCGGGAGGGTGAACACCGGGGAGCTGTTTTTT
CASSHPTSGRVNTGELFF
>NA|15|NA|TRBV2|TRBJ1-5
TGTGCCAGCAGTGAAGAGGGGCTTAGCAATCAGCCCCAGCATTTT
CASSEEGLSNQPQHF
>few|12|NA|TRBV4-2|TRBJ2-3
TGTGCCAGCAGCCAGCCAGGGGATACGCAGTATTTT
CASSQPGDTQYF
>NA|12|NA|TRBV2|TRBJ1-1
TGTGCCAGCCAGGACGGCAACACTGAAGCTTTCTTT
CASQDGNTEAFF
>NA|14|NA|TRBV7-2|TRBJ2-7
TGTGCCAGCAGCTCAACGACAGGATTCTACGAGCAGTACTTC
CASSSTTGFYEQYF
>NA|11|NA|TRBV30|TRBJ1-2
TGTGCCTGGGTTGACCGGGGAGGCTACACCTTC
CAWVDRGGYTF
>NA|15|NA|TRBV20-1|TRBJ2-5
TGCAGTGCTAGTCCTTCCCAGGGGGGCCAAGAGACCCAGTACTTC
CSASPSQGGQETQYF
>NA|17|NA|TRBV18|TRBJ2-2
TGTGCCAGCTCACCACCGAATGTAAATCAGTACACCGGGGAGCTGTTTTTT
CASSPPNVNQYTGELFF
>NA|15|NA|TRBV7-9|TRBJ1-4
TGTGCCAGCAGTACCGGTCGGGGGAGTGATGAAAAACTGTTTTTT
CASSTGRGSDEKLFF
>NA|16|NA|TRBV6-4|TRBJ2-7
TGTGCCAGCGGGGGGCCCGACTTGGAGGGAGGCTACGAGCAGTACTTC
CASGGPDLEGGYEQYF
>NA|15|TRBD1|TRBV5-4|TRBJ1-5
TGTGCCAGCAGCTTGCAGGGGGGAGGCAATCAGCCCCAGCATTTT
CASSLQGGGNQPQHF
>once|13|NA|TRBV2|TRBJ1-3
TGTGCCAGCAGTGGGCCCTCTGGAAACACCATATATTTT
CASSGPSGNTIYF
>NA|10|NA|TRBV20-1|TRBJ2-7
TGCAGTGCCCGTCGGGAGGAGCAGTACTTC
CSARREEQYF
>NA|13|NA|TRBV6-5|TRBJ2-1
TGTGCCAGCAGACCGACGAGGCACAATGAGCAGTTCTTC
CASRPTRHNEQFF
>NA|17|NA|TRBV7-2|TRBJ2-4
TGTGCCAGCAGCTTCTCCTGGGGCCAGGCAGCCAAAAACATTCAGTACTTC
CASSFSWGQAAKNIQYF
>NA|14|NA|TRBV5-1|TRBJ2-2
TGCGCCAGCAGCTTGGGCGGTATAACCGGGGAGCTGTTTTTT
CASSLGGITGELFF
>NA|15|NA|TRBV18|TRBJ2-2
TGTGCCAGCTCATCCTCGACAGGAGGTACCGGGGAGCTGTTTTTT
CASSSSTGGTGELFF
>NA|19|TRBD2|TRBV14|TRBJ2-1
TGTGCCAGCAGCCCCTTCCCCGGACTAGCGGGAGGGAACTACAATGAGCAGTTCTTC
CASSPFPGLAGGNYNEQFF
>few|15|TRBD2|TRBV6-2/TRBV6-3|TRBJ2-7
TGTGCCAGCAGTTATCGTAGCGGGAGGAAATACGAGCAGTACTTC
CASSYRSGRKYEQYF
>NA|18|TRBD2|TRBV27|TRBJ2-5
TGTGCCAGCAGACCCGGCGCTAGCGGGAGGGCATTCTTAGAGACCCAGTACTTC
CASRPGASGRAFLETQYF
>NA|16|NA|TRBV27|TRBJ2-3
TGTGCCAGCAGTCCCCCTCTCCAAATGGGCACAGATACGCAGTATTTT
CASSPPLQMGTDTQYF
>NA|12|NA|TRBV12-3/TRBV12-4|TRBJ2-5
TGTGCCAGCGGCATGTACCAAGAGACCCAGTACTTC
CASGMYQETQYF
>NA|16|TRBD2|TRBV5-4|TRBJ2-7
TGTGCCAGCAGCTTGATGGACGCGGGAGGGGGTCTCGAGCAGTACTTC
CASSLMDAGGGLEQYF
>NA|13|NA|TRBV7-2|TRBJ2-3
TGTGCCAGCAGCTTCGTTCAGGTAGATACGCAGTATTTT
CASSFVQVDTQYF
>NA|14|NA|TRBV3-1/TRBV3-2|TRBJ1-2
TGTGCCAGCAGCCAAGATCGGGACGGTAGAGGCTACACCTTC
CASSQDRDGRGYTF
>few|15|NA|TRBV15|TRBJ2-5
TGTGCCACCAGCAGAGCCGGACAAGGCCAAGAGACCCAGTACTTC
CATSRAGQGQETQYF
>NA|17|TRBD1|TRBV7-8|TRBJ1-4
TGTGCCAGCAGCTTTAACAGGGGGCGTAGGGCTAATGAAAAACTGTTTTTT
CASSFNRGRRANEKLFF
>NA|15|TRBD1|TRBV19|TRBJ2-3
TGTGCCAGTAGTAGTGGACAGGGGGCTTCGGATACGCAGTATTTT
CASSSGQGASDTQYF
>NA|12|NA|TRBV24-1|TRBJ2-7
TGTGCCCCTCTAGATCGAAGGAACGAGCAGTACTTC
CAPLDRRNEQYF
>once|13|NA|TRBV4-3|TRBJ2-1
TGCGCCAGCAGCCAAGATCCCCGGGTTGAGCAGTTCTTC
CASSQDPRVEQFF
>NA|15|NA|TRBV4-3|TRBJ1-4
TGCGCCAGCAGCCACTTAGGGAGTCCTAATGAAAAACTGTTTTTT
CASSHLGSPNEKLFF
>NA|17|TRBD1|TRBV5-6|TRBJ1-1
TGTGCCAGCAGCTGGGGACGATCAGGGGGCCTCGGTACTGAAGCTTTCTTT
CASSWGRSGGLGTEAFF
>NA|15|NA|TRBV4-2|TRBJ1-2
TGTGCCAGCAGCCAAGCTCAAGGAAGGACCTATGGCTACACCTTC
CASSQAQGRTYGYTF
>once|15|NA|TRBV19|TRBJ1-1
TGTGCCAGTAGTCCTTGGGGGGGCCGGAACACTGAAGCTTTCTTT
CASSPWGGRNTEAFF
>once|19|NA|TRBV27|TRBJ2-6
TGTGCCAGCAGTTTTCAGGTCCAAAGGATAAGCTCTGGGGCCAACGTCCTGACTTTC
CASSFQVQRISSGANVLTF
>NA|16|NA|TRBV24-1|TRBJ2-1
TGTGCCACCAGTGACAGGGGGGGCGTTTCCTACAATGAGCAGTTCTTC
CATSDRGGVSYNEQFF
>once|15|NA|TRBV7-2|TRBJ1-5
TGTGCCAGCAGTCAGCAGTCAGGAAGCAATCAGCCCCAGCATTTT
CASSQQSGSNQPQHF
>NA|14|NA|TRBV9|TRBJ2-1
TGTGCCAGCAGCGTAGGCTTAGCTCGTGATGAGCAGTTCTTC
CASSVGLARDEQFF
>NA|14|NA|TRBV7-3|TRBJ2-3
TGTGCCAGCAGCTTAACAGGGGCTCAAGATACGCAGTATTTT
CASSLTGAQDTQYF
>NA|14|NA|TRBV6-2/TRBV6-3|TRBJ2-1
TGTGCCAGCACCCCCGTGGCCCTTGTCAATGAGCAGTTCTTC
CASTPVALVNEQFF
>NA|15|TRBD2|TRBV13|TRBJ2-7
TGTGCCAGCAGCCCGGGGCTAGCGGGAGGTCCCGAGCAGTACTTC
CASSPGLAGGPEQYF
>once|17|TRBD2|TRBV4-1|TRBJ2-2
TGCGCCAGCAGCCAACCCCCTAGCGGGAGGCCTTCCGGGGAGCTGTTTTTT
CASSQPPSGRPSGELFF
>NA|18|NA|TRBV7-9|TRBJ2-1
TGTGCCAGCAGCTCCCGGGGGAGCGGGCCTGACTCCTACAATGAGCAGTTCTTC
CASSSRGSGPDSYNEQFF
>NA|16|TRBD2|TRBV4-3|TRBJ2-7
TGCGCCAGCAGCCAAGGTCTAGCGGGAGTCCCCTACGAGCAGTACTTC
CASSQGLAGVPYEQYF
>NA|14|NA|TRBV3-1/TRBV3-2|TRBJ1-3
TGTGCCAGCAGCCAGTACAGGGATGGAAACACCATATATTTT
CASSQYRDGNTIYF
>NA|15|NA|TRBV5-1|TRBJ1-2
TGCGCCAGCAGCCGGACGGATATGCGAGACTATGGCTACACCTTC
CASSRTDMRDYGYTF
>NA|15|NA|TRBV18|TRBJ2-2
TGTGCCAGCTCACCACCGGCGACAACCTTCGGGGAGCTGTTTTTT
CASSPPATTFGELFF
>NA|14|NA|TRBV18|TRBJ2-7
TGTGCCAGCTCACTACAGGGCTCCTCCTACGAGCAGTACTTC
CASSLQGSSYEQYF
>NA|14|NA|TRBV2|TRBJ1-2
TGTGCCAGCAGGGATAGACGTTCTTCTTATGGCTACACCTTC
CASRDRRSSYGYTF
>NA|16|NA|TRBV9|TRBJ2-3
TGTGCCAGCAGCGTAGCTCTCGGTACTAGCACAGATACGCAGTATTTT
CASSVALGTSTDTQYF
>NA|14|NA|TRBV5-1|TRBJ2-7
TGCGCCAGCAGCTTGTTTGACCGAGATTACGAGCAGTACTTC
CASSLFDRDYEQYF
>NA|16|NA|TRBV28|TRBJ1-4
TGTGCCAGCAGTTCCCTCTTGGACAGCAAATATGAAAAACTGTTTTTT
CASSSLLDSKYEKLFF
>NA|15|TRBD2|TRBV19|TRBJ2-1
TGTGCCAGTAGCCCCCGGGCGGGAGGGGAGAATGAGCAGTTCTTC
CASSPRAGGENEQFF